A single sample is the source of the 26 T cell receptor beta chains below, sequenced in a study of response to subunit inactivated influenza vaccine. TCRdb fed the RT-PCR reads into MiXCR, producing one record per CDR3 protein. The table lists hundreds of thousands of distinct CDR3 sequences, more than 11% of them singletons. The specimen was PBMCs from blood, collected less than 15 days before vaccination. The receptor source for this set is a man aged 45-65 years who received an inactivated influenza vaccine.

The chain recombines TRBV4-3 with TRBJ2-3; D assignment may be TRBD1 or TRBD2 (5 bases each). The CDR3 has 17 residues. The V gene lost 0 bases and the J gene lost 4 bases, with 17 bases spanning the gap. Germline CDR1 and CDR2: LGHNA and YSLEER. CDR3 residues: CASSQDSRDAPADTQYF. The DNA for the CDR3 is TGCGCCAGCAGCCAAGATTCCAGGGACGCGCCCGCAGATACGCAGTATTTT.

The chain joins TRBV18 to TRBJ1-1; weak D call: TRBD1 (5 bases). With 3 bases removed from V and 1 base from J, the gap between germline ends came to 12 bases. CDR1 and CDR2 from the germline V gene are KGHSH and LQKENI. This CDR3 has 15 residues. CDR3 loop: CASSPGGSRNTEAFF. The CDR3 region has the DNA TGTGCCAGCTCACCGGGGGGAAGTAGGAACACTGAAGCTTTCTTT.

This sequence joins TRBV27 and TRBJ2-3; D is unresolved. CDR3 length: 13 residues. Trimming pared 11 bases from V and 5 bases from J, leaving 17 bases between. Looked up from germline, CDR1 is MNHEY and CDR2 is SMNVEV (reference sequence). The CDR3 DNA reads TGTGCCGCTTCAAACTTTCATCTAGATACGCAGTATTTT. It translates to CAASNFHLDTQYF.

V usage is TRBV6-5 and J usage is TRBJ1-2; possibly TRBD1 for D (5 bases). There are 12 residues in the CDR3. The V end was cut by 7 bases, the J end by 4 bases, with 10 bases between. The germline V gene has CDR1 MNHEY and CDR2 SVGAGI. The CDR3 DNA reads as TGTGCCAGCAAGGGGCAAACCTATGGCTACACCTTC. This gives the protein CASKGQTYGYTF.

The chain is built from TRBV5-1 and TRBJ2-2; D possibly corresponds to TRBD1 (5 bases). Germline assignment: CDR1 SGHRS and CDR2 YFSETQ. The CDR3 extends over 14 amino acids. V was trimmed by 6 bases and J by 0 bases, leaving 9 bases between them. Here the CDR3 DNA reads TGCGCCAGCAAAGACAGCACGAACACCGGGGAGCTGTTTTTT. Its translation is CASKDSTNTGELFF.

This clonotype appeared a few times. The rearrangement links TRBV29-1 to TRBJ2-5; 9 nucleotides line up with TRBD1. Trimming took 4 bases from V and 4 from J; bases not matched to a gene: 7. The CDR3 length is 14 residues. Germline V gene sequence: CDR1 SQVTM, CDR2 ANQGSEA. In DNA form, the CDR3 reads TGCAGCGTTGGGCGTTTGACAGGGGGAGAGACCCAGTACTTC. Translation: CSVGRLTGGETQYF. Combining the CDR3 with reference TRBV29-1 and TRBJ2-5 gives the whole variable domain SAVISQKPSRDICQRGTSLTIQCQVDSQVTMMFWYRQQPGQSLTLIATANQGSEATYESGFVIDKFPISRPNLTFSTLTVSNMSPEDSSIYLCSVGRLTGGETQYFGPGTRLLVL.

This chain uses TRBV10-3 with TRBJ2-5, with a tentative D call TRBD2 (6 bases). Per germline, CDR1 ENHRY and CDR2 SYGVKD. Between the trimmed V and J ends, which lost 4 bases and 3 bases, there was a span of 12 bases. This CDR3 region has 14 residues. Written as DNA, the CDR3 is TGTGCCATCAGTGCGGACGGCGGGAAAGAGACCCAGTACTTC. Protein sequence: CAISADGGKETQYF.

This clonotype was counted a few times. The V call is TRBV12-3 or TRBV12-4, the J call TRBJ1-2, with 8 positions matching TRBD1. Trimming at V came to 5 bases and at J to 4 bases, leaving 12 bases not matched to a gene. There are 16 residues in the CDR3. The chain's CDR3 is CASSENQGAHGYGYTF. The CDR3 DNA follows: TGTGCCAGCAGTGAAAATCAGGGGGCGCACGGCTATGGCTACACCTTC.

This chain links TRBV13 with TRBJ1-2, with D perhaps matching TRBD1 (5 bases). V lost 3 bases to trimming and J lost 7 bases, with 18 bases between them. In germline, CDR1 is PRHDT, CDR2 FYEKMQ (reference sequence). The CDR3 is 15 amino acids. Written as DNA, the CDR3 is TGTGCCAGCAGCTTGGGGACGGGGGGGAGTTTTGGCTACACCTTC. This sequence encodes CASSLGTGGSFGYTF.

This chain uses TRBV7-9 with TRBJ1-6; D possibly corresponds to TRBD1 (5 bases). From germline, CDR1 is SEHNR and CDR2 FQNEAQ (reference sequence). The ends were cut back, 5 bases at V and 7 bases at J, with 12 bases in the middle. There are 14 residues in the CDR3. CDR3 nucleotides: TGTGCCAGCAGCGCGACAGTCGGAAATTCACCCCTCCACTTT. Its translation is CASSATVGNSPLHF.

The CDR3 loop reads CASSLDRVNEQYF. As DNA, the CDR3 is TGTGCCAGCAGCTTAGACAGGGTAAACGAGCAGTACTTC. This chain uses TRBV11-2 with TRBJ2-7, with D tentatively TRBD1 (5 bases). Trimming cost V 0 bases and J 5 bases, with 8 bases left between them. Germline CDR1 is SGHAT and CDR2 is FQNNGV. The CDR3 consists of 13 residues.

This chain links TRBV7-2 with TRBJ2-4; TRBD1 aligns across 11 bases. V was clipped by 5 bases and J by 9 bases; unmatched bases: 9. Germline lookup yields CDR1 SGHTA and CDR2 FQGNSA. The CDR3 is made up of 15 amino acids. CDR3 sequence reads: CASSPTGTGGPIQYF. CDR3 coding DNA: TGTGCCAGCAGCCCCACCGGGACAGGGGGGCCCATTCAGTACTTC.

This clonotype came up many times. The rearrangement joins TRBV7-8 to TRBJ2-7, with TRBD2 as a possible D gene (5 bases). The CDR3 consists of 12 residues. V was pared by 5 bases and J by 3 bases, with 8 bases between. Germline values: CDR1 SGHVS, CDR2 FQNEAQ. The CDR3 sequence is CASSVGSYEQYF. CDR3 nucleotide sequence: TGTGCCAGCAGCGTAGGGAGCTACGAGCAGTACTTC.

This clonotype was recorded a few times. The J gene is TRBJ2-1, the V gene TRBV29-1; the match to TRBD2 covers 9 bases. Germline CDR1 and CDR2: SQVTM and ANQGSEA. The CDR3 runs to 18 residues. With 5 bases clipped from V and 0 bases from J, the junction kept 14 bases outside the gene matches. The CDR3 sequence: CSVRKAAGGPSSYNEQFF. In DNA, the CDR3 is TGCAGCGTTCGGAAAGCGGCGGGGGGGCCCAGCTCCTACAATGAGCAGTTCTTC.

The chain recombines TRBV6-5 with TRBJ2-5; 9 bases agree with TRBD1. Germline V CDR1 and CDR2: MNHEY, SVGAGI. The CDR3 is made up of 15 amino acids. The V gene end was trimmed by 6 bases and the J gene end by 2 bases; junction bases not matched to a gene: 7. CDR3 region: CASSYATGGQETQYF. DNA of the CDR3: TGTGCCAGCAGCTACGCGACAGGGGGACAAGAGACCCAGTACTTC.

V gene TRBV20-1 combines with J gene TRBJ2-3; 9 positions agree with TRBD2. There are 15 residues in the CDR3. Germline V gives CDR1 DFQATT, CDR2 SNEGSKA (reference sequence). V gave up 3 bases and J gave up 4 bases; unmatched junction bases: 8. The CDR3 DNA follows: TGCAGTGCTAGGCCCGGCGGGAGGGCCCCAGATACGCAGTATTTT. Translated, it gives CSARPGGRAPDTQYF.

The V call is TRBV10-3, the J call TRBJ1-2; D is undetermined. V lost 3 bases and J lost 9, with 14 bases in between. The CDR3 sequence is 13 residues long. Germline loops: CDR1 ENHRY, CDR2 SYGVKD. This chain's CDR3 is CAISDRDPVRYTF. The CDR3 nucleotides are TGTGCCATCAGTGATAGGGATCCGGTTCGCTACACCTTC.

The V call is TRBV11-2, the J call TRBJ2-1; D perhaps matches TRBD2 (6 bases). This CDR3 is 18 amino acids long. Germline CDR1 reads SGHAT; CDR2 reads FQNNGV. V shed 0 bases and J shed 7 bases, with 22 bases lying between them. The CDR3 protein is CASSLDLAGSGKRNEQFF. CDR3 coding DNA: TGTGCCAGCAGCTTAGATTTGGCGGGTAGCGGCAAGCGAAATGAGCAGTTCTTC. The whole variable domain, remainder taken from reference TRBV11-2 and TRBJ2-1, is EAGVAQSPRYKIIEKRQSVAFWCNPISGHATLYWYQQILGQGPKLLIQFQNNGVVDDSQLPKDRFSAERLKGVDSTLKIQPAKLEDSAVYLCASSLDLAGSGKRNEQFFGPGTRLTVL.

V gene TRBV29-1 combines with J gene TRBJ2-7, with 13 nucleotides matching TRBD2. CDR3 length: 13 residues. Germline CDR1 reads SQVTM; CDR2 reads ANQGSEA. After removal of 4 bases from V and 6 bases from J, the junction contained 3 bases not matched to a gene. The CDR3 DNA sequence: TGCAGCGTTGCCGGACTAGCGGGGGTCGAGCAGTACTTC. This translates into CSVAGLAGVEQYF.

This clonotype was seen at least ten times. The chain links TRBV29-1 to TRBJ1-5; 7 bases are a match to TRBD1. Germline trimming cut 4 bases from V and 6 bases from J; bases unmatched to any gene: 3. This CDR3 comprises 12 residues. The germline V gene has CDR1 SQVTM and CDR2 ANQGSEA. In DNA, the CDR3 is TGCAGCGTTGGACAGGGTAGTCAGCCCCAGCATTTT. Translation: CSVGQGSQPQHF.

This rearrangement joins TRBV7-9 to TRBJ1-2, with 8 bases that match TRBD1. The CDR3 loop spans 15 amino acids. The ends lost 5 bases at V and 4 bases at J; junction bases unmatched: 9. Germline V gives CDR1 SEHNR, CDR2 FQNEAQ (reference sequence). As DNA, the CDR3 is TGTGCCAGCAGCCCCGGACAGGGCTATGGCTATGGCTACACCTTC. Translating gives CASSPGQGYGYGYTF.

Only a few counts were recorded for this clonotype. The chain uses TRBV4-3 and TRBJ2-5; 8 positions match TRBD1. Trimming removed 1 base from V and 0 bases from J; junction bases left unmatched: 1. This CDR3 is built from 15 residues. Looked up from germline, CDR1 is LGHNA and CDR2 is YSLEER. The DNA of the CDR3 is TGCGCCAGCAGCCAAGGGACAGGGTACCAAGAGACCCAGTACTTC. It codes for CASSQGTGYQETQYF.

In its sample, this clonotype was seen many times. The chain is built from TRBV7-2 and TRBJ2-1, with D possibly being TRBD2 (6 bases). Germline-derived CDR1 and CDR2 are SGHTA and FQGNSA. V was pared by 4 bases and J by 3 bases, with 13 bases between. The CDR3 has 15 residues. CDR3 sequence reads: CASSSPPGVYNEQFF. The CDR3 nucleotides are TGTGCCAGCAGCTCCCCCCCGGGGGTCTACAATGAGCAGTTCTTC. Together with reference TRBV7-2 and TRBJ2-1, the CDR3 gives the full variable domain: GAGVSQSPSNKVTEKGKDVELRCDPISGHTALYWYRQSLGQGLEFLIYFQGNSAPDKSGLPSDRFSAERTGGSVSTLTIQRTQQEDSAVYLCASSSPPGVYNEQFFGPGTRLTVL.

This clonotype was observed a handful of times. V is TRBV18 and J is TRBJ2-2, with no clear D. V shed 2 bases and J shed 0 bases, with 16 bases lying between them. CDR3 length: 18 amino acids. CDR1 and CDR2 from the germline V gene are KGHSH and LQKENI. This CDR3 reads CASSPFMVRLANTGELFF. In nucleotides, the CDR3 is TGTGCCAGCTCACCATTCATGGTCAGATTGGCGAACACCGGGGAGCTGTTTTTT.

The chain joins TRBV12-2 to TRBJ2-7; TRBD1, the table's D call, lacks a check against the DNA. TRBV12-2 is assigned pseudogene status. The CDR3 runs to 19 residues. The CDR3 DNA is TGTGCAAGTCGCTTAGGGCAGGACTCCCCCAACAGGGGACCCTACGAGCAGTACTTC. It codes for CASRLGQDSPNRGPYEQYF.

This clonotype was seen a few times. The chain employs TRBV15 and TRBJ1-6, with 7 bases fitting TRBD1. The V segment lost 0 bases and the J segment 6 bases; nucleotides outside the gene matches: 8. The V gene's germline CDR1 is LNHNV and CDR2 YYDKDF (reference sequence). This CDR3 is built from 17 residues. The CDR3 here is CATSRDQRDRSNSPLHF. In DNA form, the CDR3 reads TGTGCCACCAGCAGAGATCAGAGGGACAGATCTAATTCACCCCTCCACTTT.